What follows are 26 T cell receptor beta chains derived from one specimen sequenced in a study of blood T cell repertoires in COVID-19. Here immunoSEQ multiplex PCR was the method, and the copy in TCRdb shows in-frame clones only, minus some. The profile shows about 480,000 clones, roughly 90% of them singletons. The sequencing input was PBMCs or T cells enriched from blood (not recorded which). The receptors here all came from a woman in her thirties or forties who had recovered from COVID-19.

V usage is TRBV6-5 and J usage is TRBJ1-1; possibly TRBD1 for D (6 bases). Trimming took off 6 bases at V and 6 bases at J, with 14 bases between the two ends. The CDR3 is made up of 13 amino acids. Germline V gene sequence: CDR1 MNHEY, CDR2 SVGAGI. The CDR3 is CASSRTGKAEAFF. CDR3 nucleotide sequence: TGTGCCAGCAGCAGAACAGGGAAAGCTGAAGCTTTCTTT.

The gene calls are TRBV7-2 and TRBJ1-1; TRBD1 agrees at 7 bases. Trimming cost V 4 bases and J 0 bases; bases outside gene matches: 5. This CDR3 has 15 residues. Looked up from germline, CDR1 is SGHTA and CDR2 is FQGNSA. In DNA form, the CDR3 reads TGTGCCAGCAGCTCTCGGGACAGCTTGAACACTGAAGCTTTCTTT. Its protein is CASSSRDSLNTEAFF. Full variable domain (outside the CDR3, taken from reference TRBV7-2 and TRBJ1-1): GAGVSQSPSNKVTEKGKDVELRCDPISGHTALYWYRQSLGQGLEFLIYFQGNSAPDKSGLPSDRFSAERTGGSVSTLTIQRTQQEDSAVYLCASSSRDSLNTEAFFGQGTRLTVV.

This chain links TRBV7-2 with TRBJ1-5; the match to TRBD1 covers 7 bases. The CDR3 is 15 residues long. Germline values: CDR1 SGHTA, CDR2 FQGNSA. V shed 3 bases, J shed 5 bases, and the junction held 7 bases outside the gene matches. For the CDR3, the DNA is TGTGCCAGCAGCTTGACAGGGAATGGGGATCAGCCCCAGCATTTT. This codes for CASSLTGNGDQPQHF.

The chain links TRBV6-2 or TRBV6-3 to TRBJ1-4; the match to TRBD1 covers 8 bases. Unmatched junction bases numbered 11, after V lost 4 bases and J lost 4 bases. Germline V gene data show CDR1 as MNHEY and CDR2 as SVGEGT. The CDR3 extends over 17 amino acids. The CDR3 here is CASSSTDRAPFNEKLFF. CDR3 DNA sequence: TGTGCCAGCAGTTCGACGGACAGGGCACCCTTTAATGAAAAACTGTTTTTT.

The chain carries TRBV4-1 and TRBJ2-5, with unresolved D. This CDR3 has 18 amino acids. Germline V gene lookup returns CDR1 MGHRA and CDR2 YSYEKL. Trimming pared 0 bases from V and 2 bases from J, leaving 19 bases between. CDR3 coding DNA: TGCGCCAGCAGCCAAGATCATTATCGCCTGACTTATCAAGAGACCCAGTACTTC. Residues: CASSQDHYRLTYQETQYF.

The J gene is TRBJ2-7, the V gene TRBV11-2; D unresolved. The CDR3 totals 13 residues. Deletions cut 3 bases from V and 5 bases from J, with 11 bases between. Looked up from germline, CDR1 is SGHAT and CDR2 is FQNNGV. CDR3 in amino acids: CASSFFVRDEQYF. The DNA for the CDR3 is TGTGCCAGCAGCTTTTTCGTTCGCGACGAGCAGTACTTC.

This clone came up once. This chain joins TRBV3-1 (or the pseudogene TRBV3-2) and TRBJ2-3; a weak D match, TRBD1 (6 bases). The CDR3 is 21 amino acids. V lost 1 base, J lost 0 bases, and 26 bases lay in between. CDR1 LGHDT and CDR2 YNNKEL come from the germline V gene (reference sequence). The CDR3 region is CASSQVQGRGSPLSSTDTQYF. The CDR3 DNA sequence: TGTGCCAGCAGCCAAGTTCAGGGCAGGGGCTCACCCCTATCTAGCACAGATACGCAGTATTTT.

The chain uses TRBV9 and TRBJ1-1; weak D call: TRBD1 (5 bases). The CDR3 sequence is 15 residues long. Trimming pared 4 bases from V and 6 bases from J, leaving 19 bases between. Germline values: CDR1 SGDLS, CDR2 YYNGEE. CDR3 coding DNA: TGTGCCAGCAGCCCAAGCGCCGGGGGTCCTCCTGAAGCTTTCTTT. Amino acid sequence: CASSPSAGGPPEAFF.

The J gene is TRBJ2-2, the V gene TRBV6-2 or TRBV6-3, with D hard to call. The V end lost 6 bases, the J end lost 5 bases, and 13 bases lay between the germline ends. This CDR3 has 14 amino acids. CDR1 MNHEY and CDR2 SVGEGT come from the germline V gene. The chain's CDR3 is CASSHPRGTGELFF. The CDR3 DNA reads TGTGCCAGCAGCCACCCCCGAGGTACCGGGGAGCTGTTTTTT.

The J gene is TRBJ2-7, the V gene TRBV29-1; 7 bases align to TRBD1. The CDR3 runs to 12 residues. CDR1 and CDR2 (germline): SQVTM, ANQGSEA. V was pared by 2 bases and J by 6 bases, with 4 bases of the junction left unmatched. CDR3 nucleotides: TGCAGCGTTGAAAGACAGGGATCCGAGCAGTACTTC. Protein sequence: CSVERQGSEQYF.

For this clone: A much larger clone lies one base from this, so it may be a read error. The chain links TRBV7-6 to TRBJ2-7; no clear D gene. The V end lost 4 bases, the J end lost 2 bases, and 3 bases lay between the germline ends. The CDR3 runs 11 residues. The V gene's germline CDR1 is SGHVS and CDR2 FNYEAQ. CDR3 nucleotides: TGTGCCAGCAGCTCCGCCTACGAGCAGTACTTC. Translated: CASSSAYEQYF.

This chain connects TRBV18 to TRBJ1-5; possible D gene TRBD1, 6 bases. Germline assignment: CDR1 KGHSH and CDR2 LQKENI. Trimming took off 4 bases at V and 3 bases at J, with 13 bases between the two ends. The CDR3 loop spans 15 amino acids. The CDR3 sequence: CASSQSGQNNQPQHF. The CDR3 DNA sequence: TGTGCCAGCTCACAGAGCGGACAGAACAATCAGCCCCAGCATTTT.

The chain combines TRBV11-3 with TRBJ2-4, with 14 bases matching TRBD2. There are 19 residues in the CDR3. The germline V gene encodes CDR1 SGHNT and CDR2 YENEEA. V shed 0 bases, J shed 1 base, and the junction held 5 bases outside the gene matches. The CDR3 is CASSLDGTSGSPAKNIQYF. CDR3 nucleotides: TGTGCCAGCAGCTTAGATGGGACTAGCGGGAGTCCGGCCAAAAACATTCAGTACTTC. The full variable domain, in which reference TRBV11-3 and TRBJ2-4 provide the parts outside the CDR3, is EAGVVQSPRYKIIEKKQPVAFWCNPISGHNTLYWYLQNLGQGPELLIRYENEEAVDDSQLPKDRFSAERLKGVDSTLKIQPAELGDSAVYLCASSLDGTSGSPAKNIQYFGAGTRLSVL.

The gene calls are TRBV7-9 and TRBJ1-6, with D tentatively TRBD1 (5 bases). CDR3 length: 15 amino acids. Deletions cut 5 bases from V and 6 bases from J, with 14 bases between. Germline V gives CDR1 SEHNR, CDR2 FQNEAQ (reference sequence). CDR3 DNA sequence: TGTGCCAGCAGCCCCCCTCCGGGGGGTAATTCACCCCTCCACTTT. Protein product: CASSPPPGGNSPLHF.

V usage is TRBV5-1 and J usage is TRBJ1-2; tentative D call: TRBD1 (6 bases). CDR3 size: 16 residues. Trimming pared 0 bases from V and 3 bases from J, leaving 15 bases between. Germline V gene data show CDR1 as SGHRS and CDR2 as YFSETQ. The CDR3 DNA sequence: TGCGCCAGCAGCTTGGGGTCAGGGGCGGGCGACTATGGCTACACCTTC. Translating gives CASSLGSGAGDYGYTF. Supplemented by reference TRBV5-1 and TRBJ1-2, the full variable domain reads KAGVTQTPRYLIKTRGQQVTLSCSPISGHRSVSWYQQTPGQGLQFLFEYFSETQRNKGNFPGRFSGRQFSNSRSEMNVSTLELGDSALYLCASSLGSGAGDYGYTFGSGTRLTVV.

CDR3 DNA: TGTGCCAGCAGCTCGCCCAAAGGGGCCAGCTCTGGAAACACCATATATTTT. Its translation is CASSSPKGASSGNTIYF. The chain combines TRBV7-2 with TRBJ1-3; a possible D gene is TRBD1 (5 bases). Between the trimmed V and J ends, which lost 4 bases and 0 bases, there was a span of 16 bases. Germline-derived CDR1 and CDR2 are SGHTA and FQGNSA. CDR3 length: 17 amino acids.

The CDR3 is CASSQPTTQAPETQYF. The CDR3 nucleotides are TGCGCCAGCAGTCAACCCACGACACAAGCCCCAGAGACCCAGTACTTC. The chain combines TRBV23-1 with TRBJ2-5; D gene unclear. TRBV23-1 is designated an ORF whose function remains uncertain. There are 16 residues in the CDR3. Between the trimmed V and J ends, which lost 2 bases and 4 bases, there was a span of 17 bases.

This rearrangement joins TRBV19 to TRBJ1-1; a weak D match, TRBD1 (5 bases). The germline V gene has CDR1 LNHDA and CDR2 SQIVND (reference sequence). With 3 bases removed from V and 8 bases from J, the gap between germline ends came to 13 bases. This CDR3 has 13 amino acids. CDR3 in DNA: TGTGCCAGTAGTATCGAGGCGGGGACCGAAGCTTTCTTT. Its translation is CASSIEAGTEAFF.

The chain combines TRBV5-4 with TRBJ1-4, with 8 nucleotides matching TRBD1. V trimming: 0 bases; J trimming: 7 bases; junction bases outside the gene matches: 2. Germline V lookup: CDR1 SGHNT, CDR2 YYREEE (reference sequence). The CDR3 extends over 14 amino acids. Here the CDR3 DNA reads TGTGCCAGCAGCTTGGACAGGGGGGGTGAAAAACTGTTTTTT. Translating it yields CASSLDRGGEKLFF. The full variable domain, its missing parts supplied by reference TRBV5-4 and TRBJ1-4, is ETGVTQSPTHLIKTRGQQVTLRCSSQSGHNTVSWYQQALGQGPQFIFQYYREEENGRGNFPPRFSGLQFPNYSSELNVNALELDDSALYLCASSLDRGGEKLFFGSGTQLSVL.

The rearrangement joins TRBV30 to TRBJ1-2, with 7 bases aligning to TRBD1. The germline V gene has CDR1 GTSNPN and CDR2 SVGIG (reference sequence). CDR3 length: 15 residues. With 0 bases clipped from V and 8 bases from J, the junction kept 12 bases outside the gene matches. CDR3 in amino acids: CAWSVLRNRGRGYTF. The CDR3 coding sequence is TGTGCCTGGAGTGTACTCAGGAACAGGGGTCGGGGCTACACCTTC.

This chain connects TRBV6-1 to TRBJ2-1; 7 nucleotides align to TRBD2. V shed 5 bases and J 10 bases; nucleotides not matched to a gene: 11. In germline, CDR1 is MNHNS, CDR2 SASEGT. The CDR3 runs to 14 residues. As DNA, the CDR3 is TGTGCCAGCAGTTTAGGACTAGGGGCCGGAGAGCAGTTCTTC. Translation: CASSLGLGAGEQFF.

This sequence joins TRBV19 and TRBJ1-2; D not resolved. Trimming took 4 bases from V and 4 from J, leaving 7 bases between them. The CDR3 contains 12 residues. The V gene's germline CDR1 is LNHDA and CDR2 SQIVND (reference sequence). The CDR3 DNA follows: TGTGCCAGTAGTAATTGGGCCTATGGCTACACCTTC. It encodes CASSNWAYGYTF.

The genes are TRBV27 and TRBJ2-5, with a tentative D call TRBD2 (6 bases). V was cut by 6 bases and J by 5 bases, with 19 bases left in between. Germline V lookup: CDR1 MNHEY, CDR2 SMNVEV (reference sequence). CDR3 size: 15 residues. CDR3 region: CASRPAGGLEETQYF. CDR3 sequence (DNA): TGTGCCAGCAGACCGGCCGGGGGATTAGAGGAGACCCAGTACTTC.

The chain employs TRBV2 and TRBJ2-1; 15 bases map to TRBD2. The CDR3 has 18 amino acids. Per the germline V gene, CDR1 is SNHLY and CDR2 is FYNNEI. The ends lost 7 bases at V and 1 base at J; junction bases unmatched: 8. CDR3 loop: CASTGGTSGRLSYNEQFF. CDR3 nucleotide sequence: TGTGCCAGCACGGGGGGGACTAGCGGGAGGCTGTCCTACAATGAGCAGTTCTTC. Full variable domain (rest looked up from reference TRBV2 and TRBJ2-1): EPEVTQTPSHQVTQMGQEVILRCVPISNHLYFYWYRQILGQKVEFLVSFYNNEISEKSEIFDDQFSVERPDGSNFTLKIRSTKLEDSAMYFCASTGGTSGRLSYNEQFFGPGTRLTVL.

Worth noting for this clone: The same CDR3 can be traced to other DNA sequences in this sample. J is TRBJ2-7 and V is TRBV19; TRBD2 agrees at 7 bases. The CDR3 is 14 amino acids. Germline V gene lookup returns CDR1 LNHDA and CDR2 SQIVND (reference sequence). V lost 2 bases, J lost 3 bases, and 4 bases stayed unmatched. The CDR3 DNA is TGTGCCAGTAGTATACTGGCGGGGGTCTACGAGCAGTACTTC. Amino acid sequence: CASSILAGVYEQYF. The entire variable domain, with the rest obtained from reference TRBV19 and TRBJ2-7, is as follows: DGGITQSPKYLFRKEGQNVTLSCEQNLNHDAMYWYRQDPGQGLRLIYYSQIVNDFQKGDIAEGYSVSREKKESFPLTVTSAQKNPTAFYLCASSILAGVYEQYFGPGTRLTVT.

The chain links TRBV3-1 (or the pseudogene TRBV3-2) to TRBJ1-1; no firm D call. Germline CDR1 LGHDT, CDR2 YNNKEL (reference sequence). The germline V and J ends were trimmed by 4 bases and 0 bases, with 12 bases remaining between them. The CDR3 has 15 residues. CDR3 sequence reads: CASSLGAALNTEAFF. CDR3 sequence (DNA): TGTGCCAGCAGCCTGGGAGCAGCCTTGAACACTGAAGCTTTCTTT.